These T cell receptor beta chains were read from a single sample in a study of human T cells and chemical hapten exposure. TCRdb ran MiXCR on the RACE reads and lists one entry per CDR3 protein. Of roughly 360,000 distinct CDR3 sequences in the sample, roughly 4.8% are singletons; the top ten hold approximately 2.3%. Material: whole blood, obtained in connection with sensitization to the hapten diphenylcyclopropenone (DPC). All receptors derive from a woman in her 50s with alopecia areata. Some clones in this sample may be carry-over from other donors' samples. CDR3s include the opening cysteine and the closing phenylalanine or tryptophan. The order of the fields is J gene, CDR3 length, V gene, clone size, D gene, CDR3 protein, CDR3 DNA. D genes are given only for firm matches. Where a row states a size, it is once, few, many or the class of an expanded clone; other rows omit it.

>TRBJ2-3|15|TRBV28|few|-
CAFRMPARSTDTQYF
TGTGCCTTTCGGATGCCAGCGAGAAGCACAGATACGCAGTATTTT
>TRBJ1-1|15|TRBV20-1|many|-
CSTSRPQGTNTEAFF
TGCAGTACCTCCCGCCCCCAGGGGACGAACACTGAAGCTTTCTTT
>TRBJ2-7|17|TRBV28|many|TRBD2
CASSSSGLAGGNYEQYF
TGTGCCAGCAGTTCCTCGGGACTAGCGGGAGGCAACTACGAGCAGTACTTC
>TRBJ1-4|15|TRBV6-1|few|-
CASSTLGGANEKLFF
TGTGCCAGCAGTACCCTCGGGGGGGCTAATGAAAAACTGTTTTTT
>TRBJ1-2|17|TRBV28|many|TRBD1
CASSLGAGGADSYGYTF
TGTGCCAGCAGTTTGGGGGCAGGGGGCGCAGACAGCTATGGCTACACCTTC
>TRBJ2-7|15|TRBV4-2|many|TRBD1
CASSQVGTEYYEQYF
TGTGCCAGCAGCCAAGTTGGGACAGAATATTACGAGCAGTACTTC
>TRBJ2-1|15|TRBV29-1|-|TRBD1
CSVSPGQNSYNEQFF
TGCAGCGTCAGTCCGGGACAGAACTCCTACAATGAGCAGTTCTTC
>TRBJ2-1|18|TRBV28|many|TRBD2
CASSGVWDRTSAYNEQFF
TGTGCCAGCAGTGGGGTTTGGGACCGGACTAGCGCCTACAATGAGCAGTTCTTC
>TRBJ1-5|14|TRBV12-3/TRBV12-4|many|-
CASSLIGVNQPQHF
TGTGCCAGCAGTTTGATAGGGGTTAATCAGCCCCAGCATTTT
>TRBJ1-1|14|TRBV12-3/TRBV12-4|many|-
CASSLGGGRTEAFF
TGTGCCAGCAGCCTAGGAGGGGGGAGAACTGAAGCTTTCTTT
>TRBJ1-5|15|TRBV18|many|-
CASSPREGSPQPQHF
TGTGCCAGCTCACCACGAGAAGGGAGTCCGCAGCCCCAGCATTTT
>TRBJ2-3|16|TRBV11-2|-|-
CASSLGPAVLTDTQYF
TGTGCCAGCAGCTTGGGCCCCGCGGTGCTCACAGATACGCAGTATTTT
>TRBJ2-7|15|TRBV7-2|many|TRBD2
CASSSGTSVPHEQYF
TGTGCCAGCAGTTCCGGGACTAGCGTGCCCCACGAGCAGTACTTC
>TRBJ2-3|16|TRBV7-2|few|TRBD2
CASSLGGGGITDTQYF
TGTGCCAGCAGCTTAGGCGGGGGGGGTATCACAGATACGCAGTATTTT
>TRBJ1-1|13|TRBV7-2|few|-
CASSLSRGVEAFF
TGTGCCAGCAGCTTAAGCAGGGGAGTCGAAGCTTTCTTT
>TRBJ2-3|11|TRBV14|many|-
CASSQDGRQYF
TGTGCCAGCAGCCAAGATGGCAGGCAGTATTTT
>TRBJ1-2|14|TRBV7-9|many|-
CASIHPIYSDGYTF
TGTGCCAGCATCCACCCTATCTACAGCGATGGCTACACCTTC
>TRBJ1-1|15|TRBV9|many|-
CASSSRDSWATEAFF
TGTGCCAGCAGCTCCCGGGACTCCTGGGCCACTGAAGCTTTCTTT